What follows describes a single T cell receptor beta chain. What it binds is not known. These data belong to a study of neoadjuvant anti-PD-1 for oral cavity cancer. Study details: Most patients had three to four biweekly doses of 3 mg/kg nivolumab before resection. Non-progressing patients received a fourth nivolumab dose near day 43, then surgery on days 50-56. Findings and caveats of the study: Treg/Th17 ratio rose with pretreatment blood and fell with post-treatment tumor TCRbeta clonality.

V dropped 4 bases and J dropped 5; count of bases not matched to a gene: 5. The CDR3 loop spans 15 amino acids. Germline CDR1 and CDR2: LNHDA and SQIVND (reference sequence). Time point of the sample: after neoadjuvant nivolumab, at surgical resection. Six replicates per PBMC sample, mostly from approximately 0.45 ug of genomic DNA. TCRdb's table, derived via immunoSEQ multiplex PCR, lists solely in-frame clones and lacks some. The data contain roughly 10,000 clones, 68% of them singletons. This sample comprised PBMCs, obtained after nivolumab (anti-PD-1) treatment. The TCR was taken from a person aged 35 to 85 with oral cavity squamous cell carcinoma. The V gene is TRBV19, the J gene TRBJ2-5; TRBD2 matches at 12 bases. The CDR3 spells CASSTLAGGGETQYF. In DNA, the CDR3 is TGTGCCAGTAGTACTCTAGCGGGAGGGGGGGAGACCCAGTACTTC. The variable domain in full, with the rest retrieved from reference TRBV19 and TRBJ2-5, is DGGITQSPKYLFRKEGQNVTLSCEQNLNHDAMYWYRQDPGQGLRLIYYSQIVNDFQKGDIAEGYSVSREKKESFPLTVTSAQKNPTAFYLCASSTLAGGGETQYFGPGTRLLVL.